This T cell receptor beta chain was sequenced in a study of T-cell reconstitution after alpha-beta-depleted transplantation in children. This clonotype was seen a handful of times. V was clipped by 4 bases and J by 3 bases, with 15 bases between them. The CDR3 runs to 15 residues. Germline CDR1 MNHEY, CDR2 SVGAGI. A TCRbeta library incorporating unique molecular identifiers was prepared. TCRdb re-called the PCR reads with MiXCR, one entry per CDR3 protein. Of 500,000 or so distinct CDR3 sequences listed, around a third are singletons. The V and J genes are TRBV6-5 and TRBJ1-2; no firm D call. Source: PBMCs from the stem cell graft donor, taken from the stem cell graft. The receptor was isolated from a human donor who donated a stem cell graft to a child with aplastic anemia. The CDR3 nucleotides are TGTGCCAGCAGTTTTCTTTCGCGCGACTACTATGGCTACACCTTC. Translating gives CASSFLSRDYYGYTF.